One sample yielded the 16 T cell receptor beta chains listed below, sequenced in a study of blood T cell repertoires in COVID-19. Some clones are missing from TCRdb's copy, which holds only in-frame ones; the method was immunoSEQ multiplex PCR. Of around 46,000 clones listed, roughly 88% are singletons. The source material was peripheral blood. These receptors were obtained from a human donor in a cohort sampled during active COVID-19.

The rearrangement uses TRBV7-2 and TRBJ1-5; a possible D gene is TRBD1 (5 bases). Trimming removed 0 bases at V and 7 bases at J, with 19 bases between. This CDR3 region has 17 residues. Looked up from germline, CDR1 is SGHTA and CDR2 is FQGNSA. CDR3 sequence reads: CASSLAQGGRARQPQHF. CDR3 sequence (DNA): TGTGCCAGCAGCTTAGCTCAGGGAGGTCGGGCAAGGCAGCCCCAGCATTTT. The variable domain in full, completed from reference TRBV7-2 and TRBJ1-5, reads GAGVSQSPSNKVTEKGKDVELRCDPISGHTALYWYRQSLGQGLEFLIYFQGNSAPDKSGLPSDRFSAERTGGSVSTLTIQRTQQEDSAVYLCASSLAQGGRARQPQHFGDGTRLSIL.

The chain couples TRBV28 to TRBJ1-2; TRBD1 matches at 7 bases. The CDR3 loop spans 15 amino acids. Trimming removed 7 bases from V and 2 bases from J; junction bases left unmatched: 10. Germline lookup yields CDR1 MDHEN and CDR2 SYDVKM. The CDR3 DNA reads TGTGCCAGCACTTCCGGGACAGCCCGCAACTATGGCTACACCTTC. Protein product: CASTSGTARNYGYTF.

The CDR3: CASSQDRTKGVRGNTIYF. The CDR3 DNA sequence: TGTGCCAGCAGCCAAGATCGGACCAAGGGGGTTCGAGGAAACACCATATATTTT. This rearrangement joins TRBV3-1 (or the pseudogene TRBV3-2) to TRBJ1-3; D might be TRBD1 (6 bases). Germline CDR1 reads LGHDT; CDR2 reads YNNKEL (reference sequence). The CDR3 covers 18 residues. V dropped 0 bases and J dropped 4 bases, with 19 bases sitting between them.

This clone occurred once. The V and J genes are TRBV5-4 and TRBJ2-2; 10 bases line up with TRBD2. The CDR3 is made up of 16 amino acids. CDR1 SGHNT and CDR2 YYREEE come from the germline V gene (reference sequence). Trimming removed 2 bases from V and 4 bases from J; junction bases left unmatched: 5. The CDR3 region has the DNA TGTGCCAGCAGCTTAGCGGGGGGGGCGGTCACCGGGGAGCTGTTTTTT. This sequence encodes CASSLAGGAVTGELFF.

The rearrangement joins TRBV9 to TRBJ2-1, with TRBD2 matching 10 bases. The CDR3 is 15 amino acids. Trimming took 2 bases from V and 7 from J; bases not matched to a gene: 6. Germline lookup yields CDR1 SGDLS and CDR2 YYNGEE. The CDR3: CASSVGAGGVNEQFF. The CDR3 DNA is TGTGCCAGCAGCGTCGGAGCGGGAGGGGTGAATGAGCAGTTCTTC.

The DNA for the CDR3 is TGTGCCAGCAAACTCGGGGGGAGCAATCAGCCCCAGCATTTT. It yields the protein CASKLGGSNQPQHF. The chain employs TRBV28 and TRBJ1-5; D is perhaps TRBD1 (5 bases). CDR3 length equals 14 residues. V was shortened by 7 bases and J by 1 base, with 11 bases between the two germline ends. In germline, CDR1 is MDHEN, CDR2 SYDVKM. The full variable domain, in which reference TRBV28 and TRBJ1-5 provide the parts outside the CDR3, is DVKVTQSSRYLVKRTGEKVFLECVQDMDHENMFWYRQDPGLGLRLIYFSYDVKMKEKGDIPEGYSVSREKKERFSLILESASTNQTSMYLCASKLGGSNQPQHFGDGTRLSIL.

The chain couples TRBV18 to TRBJ1-1, with 10 bases aligning to TRBD1. Germline trimming cut 4 bases from V and 2 bases from J; bases unmatched to any gene: 4. Germline-derived CDR1 and CDR2 are KGHSH and LQKENI. CDR3 length: 15 residues. The DNA of the CDR3 is TGTGCCAGCTCACTTGGACAGGGGGATAACACTGAAGCTTTCTTT. This translates into CASSLGQGDNTEAFF.

The chain carries TRBV5-6 and TRBJ1-1, with unresolved D. The germline V gene has CDR1 SGHDT and CDR2 YYEEEE. The CDR3 has 14 residues. The germline V and J ends were trimmed by 1 base and 1 base, with 8 bases remaining between them. The chain's CDR3 is CASSLLRGNTEAFF. The CDR3 DNA reads as TGTGCCAGCAGCTTGCTTCGGGGGAACACTGAAGCTTTCTTT.

V is TRBV2 and J is TRBJ2-7; 8 positions match TRBD1. V lost 4 bases, J lost 4 bases, and 6 bases stayed unmatched. This CDR3 contains 14 residues. Germline values: CDR1 SNHLY, CDR2 FYNNEI. The CDR3 here is CASSGTGKGYEQYF. The CDR3 DNA sequence: TGTGCCAGCAGTGGGACAGGGAAAGGGTACGAGCAGTACTTC.

The chain couples TRBV19 to TRBJ1-4, with TRBD1 identical over 7 bases. This CDR3 is 16 amino acids long. In germline, CDR1 is LNHDA, CDR2 SQIVND (reference sequence). The ends lost 4 bases at V and 8 bases at J; junction bases unmatched: 13. DNA for the CDR3: TGTGCCAGTAGTACCATTTCGACAGGGCAGCACGAAAAACTGTTTTTT. It is translated as CASSTISTGQHEKLFF.

The V and J genes are TRBV12-3 or TRBV12-4 and TRBJ1-1; tentatively, D is TRBD1 (5 bases). The CDR3 is 13 amino acids. Trimming stripped 6 bases from V and 1 base from J, with 9 bases between. The CDR3 bases are TGTGCCAGCAGCAATCAGGGGAACACTGAAGCTTTCTTT. This gives the protein CASSNQGNTEAFF.

The V and J genes are TRBV11-2 and TRBJ1-2; TRBD1 agrees at 7 bases. The germline gives CDR1 SGHAT, CDR2 FQNNGV. Trimming took 8 bases from V and 7 from J; bases not matched to a gene: 19. CDR3 length: 16 amino acids. This CDR3 reads CASHLGVGQRPSGYTF. DNA for the CDR3: TGTGCCAGCCACCTAGGGGTGGGACAGCGTCCTTCTGGCTACACCTTC. Full variable domain (remainder filled in from reference TRBV11-2 and TRBJ1-2): EAGVAQSPRYKIIEKRQSVAFWCNPISGHATLYWYQQILGQGPKLLIQFQNNGVVDDSQLPKDRFSAERLKGVDSTLKIQPAKLEDSAVYLCASHLGVGQRPSGYTFGSGTRLTVV.

This chain links TRBV6-2 or TRBV6-3 with TRBJ2-7, with D possibly matching TRBD1 (6 bases). Looked up from germline, CDR1 is MNHEY and CDR2 is SVGEGT. The CDR3 totals 14 residues. Deletions cut 2 bases from V and 1 base from J, with 9 bases between. This CDR3 reads CASSYRRGSYEQYF. The CDR3 DNA is TGTGCCAGCAGTTACCGCAGGGGTTCCTACGAGCAGTACTTC.

The V call is TRBV21-1, the J call TRBJ1-3; TRBD1 is the table's D call and was not checked against the DNA. TRBV21-1 is flagged as a pseudogene. This CDR3 is 14 amino acids long. The CDR3, as DNA: TGTGCCAGCAGAACAGGAGACTCTGGAAACACCATATATTTT. Translation gives CASRTGDSGNTIYF.

This chain's CDR3 is CASRGQGATEAFF. As DNA, the CDR3 is TGTGCCAGCCGCGGACAGGGGGCCACTGAAGCTTTCTTT. The chain uses TRBV25-1 and TRBJ1-1, with 11 bases lining up with TRBD1. The V gene's germline CDR1 is MGHDK and CDR2 SYGVNS. The length of the CDR3 is 13 residues. Trimming removed 8 bases from V and 4 bases from J; junction bases left unmatched: 3.

The CDR3 sequence: CSATQGNGYTF. The CDR3 DNA is TGCAGTGCTACACAGGGGAATGGCTACACCTTC. V usage is TRBV20-1 and J usage is TRBJ1-2; 7 bases align to TRBD1. The V and J ends lost 4 bases and 6 bases, in that order; junction bases with no gene match: 2. This CDR3 comprises 11 residues. CDR1 and CDR2 (germline): DFQATT, SNEGSKA (reference sequence).